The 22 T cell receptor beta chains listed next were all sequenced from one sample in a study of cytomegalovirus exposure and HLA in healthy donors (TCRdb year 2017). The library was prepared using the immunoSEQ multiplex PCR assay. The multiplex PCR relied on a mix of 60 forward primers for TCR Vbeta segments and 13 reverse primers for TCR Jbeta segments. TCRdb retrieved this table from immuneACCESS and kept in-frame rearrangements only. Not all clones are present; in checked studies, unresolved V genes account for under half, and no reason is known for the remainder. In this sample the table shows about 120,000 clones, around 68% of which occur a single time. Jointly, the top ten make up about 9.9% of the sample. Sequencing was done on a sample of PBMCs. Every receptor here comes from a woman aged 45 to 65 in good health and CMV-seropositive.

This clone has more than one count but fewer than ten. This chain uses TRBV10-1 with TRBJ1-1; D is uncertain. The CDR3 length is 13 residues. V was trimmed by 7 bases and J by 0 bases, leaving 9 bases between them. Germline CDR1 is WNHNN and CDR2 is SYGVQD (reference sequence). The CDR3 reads CASMRQLNTEAFF. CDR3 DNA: TGCGCCAGCATGAGGCAATTGAACACTGAAGCTTTCTTT.

The chain's CDR3 is CASSYTELSDTQYF. In nucleotides, the CDR3 is TGTGCCAGCAGCTATACGGAGTTATCAGATACGCAGTATTTT. The J gene is TRBJ2-3, the V gene TRBV9; no reliable D call. Germline CDR1 reads SGDLS; CDR2 reads YYNGEE. V lost 4 bases, J lost 4 bases, and 13 bases lay in between. This CDR3 is built from 14 residues.

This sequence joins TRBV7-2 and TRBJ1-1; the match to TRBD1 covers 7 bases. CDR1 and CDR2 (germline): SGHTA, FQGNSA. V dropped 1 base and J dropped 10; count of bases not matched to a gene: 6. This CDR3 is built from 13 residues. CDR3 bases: TGTGCCAGCAGCTTAGAATTCGGACAGGCAGCTTTCTTT. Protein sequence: CASSLEFGQAAFF.

The CDR3: CASSLGQVNSNQPQHF. In DNA, the CDR3 is TGTGCCAGCAGTTTAGGACAGGTTAATAGCAATCAGCCCCAGCATTTT. This sequence joins TRBV2 and TRBJ1-5; 7 nucleotides agree with TRBD1. The CDR3 totals 16 residues. The germline CDR1 and CDR2 sequences are SNHLY and FYNNEI. V was clipped by 5 bases and J by 0 bases; unmatched bases: 7.

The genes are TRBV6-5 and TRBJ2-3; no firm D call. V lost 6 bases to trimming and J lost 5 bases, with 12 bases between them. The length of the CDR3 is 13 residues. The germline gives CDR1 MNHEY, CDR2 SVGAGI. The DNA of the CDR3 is TGTGCCAGCAGCCGATGGGCAGGAGATACGCAGTATTTT. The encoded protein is CASSRWAGDTQYF.

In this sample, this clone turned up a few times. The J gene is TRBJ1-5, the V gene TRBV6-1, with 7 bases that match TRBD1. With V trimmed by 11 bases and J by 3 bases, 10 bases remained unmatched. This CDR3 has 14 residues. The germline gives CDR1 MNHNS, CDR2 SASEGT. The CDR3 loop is CAGSWGQSNQPQHF. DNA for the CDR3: TGTGCCGGGTCATGGGGACAGTCCAATCAGCCCCAGCATTTT.

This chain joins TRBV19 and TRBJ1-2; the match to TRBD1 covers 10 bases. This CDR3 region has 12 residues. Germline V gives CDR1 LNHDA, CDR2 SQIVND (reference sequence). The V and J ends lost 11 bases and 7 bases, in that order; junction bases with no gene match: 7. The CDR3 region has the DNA TGTGCCTCCCAGGACAGGGGGGGTGGCTACACCTTC. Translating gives CASQDRGGGYTF.

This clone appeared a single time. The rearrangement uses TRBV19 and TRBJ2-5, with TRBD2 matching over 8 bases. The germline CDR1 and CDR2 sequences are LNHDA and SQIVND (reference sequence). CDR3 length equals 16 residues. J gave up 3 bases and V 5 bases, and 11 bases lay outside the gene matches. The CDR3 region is CASSAEQVSGEETQYF. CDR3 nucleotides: TGTGCCAGTAGTGCCGAACAGGTTAGCGGGGAAGAGACCCAGTACTTC.

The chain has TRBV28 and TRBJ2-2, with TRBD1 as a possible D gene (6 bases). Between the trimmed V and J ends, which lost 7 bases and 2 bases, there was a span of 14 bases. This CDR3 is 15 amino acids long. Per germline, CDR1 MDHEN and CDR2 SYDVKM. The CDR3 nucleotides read TGTGCCAGCACAGGACAGATAATAAACACCGGGGAGCTGTTTTTT. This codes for CASTGQIINTGELFF.

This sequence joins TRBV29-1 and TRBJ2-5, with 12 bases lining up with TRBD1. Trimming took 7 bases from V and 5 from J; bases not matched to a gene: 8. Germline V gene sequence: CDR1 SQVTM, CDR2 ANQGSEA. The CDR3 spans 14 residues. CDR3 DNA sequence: TGCAGCGACTTCCGGGACAGGGGGCATGAGACCCAGTACTTC. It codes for CSDFRDRGHETQYF.

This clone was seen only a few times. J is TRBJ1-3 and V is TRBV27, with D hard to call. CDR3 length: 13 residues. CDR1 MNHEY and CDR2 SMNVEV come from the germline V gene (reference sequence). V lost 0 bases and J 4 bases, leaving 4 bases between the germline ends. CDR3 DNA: TGTGCCAGCAGTTTATCGGCCGGAAACACCATATATTTT. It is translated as CASSLSAGNTIYF.

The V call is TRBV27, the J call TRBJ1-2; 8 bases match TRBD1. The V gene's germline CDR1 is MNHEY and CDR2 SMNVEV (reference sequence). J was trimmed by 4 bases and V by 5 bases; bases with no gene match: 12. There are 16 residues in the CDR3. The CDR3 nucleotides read TGTGCCAGCAGTGCCGGATTTTCAGGGGGCCTCTATGGCTACACCTTC. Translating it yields CASSAGFSGGLYGYTF.

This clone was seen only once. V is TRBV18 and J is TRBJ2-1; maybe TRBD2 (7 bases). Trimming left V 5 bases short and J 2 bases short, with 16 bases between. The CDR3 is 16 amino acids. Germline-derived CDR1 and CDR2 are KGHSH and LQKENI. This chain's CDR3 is CASSIGGGPTYNEQFF. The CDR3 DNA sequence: TGTGCCAGCTCAATAGGGGGGGGTCCCACCTACAATGAGCAGTTCTTC.

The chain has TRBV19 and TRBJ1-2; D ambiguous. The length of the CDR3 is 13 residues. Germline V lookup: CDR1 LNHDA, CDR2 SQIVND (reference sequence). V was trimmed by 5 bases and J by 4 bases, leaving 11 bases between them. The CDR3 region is CASSPERSYGYTF. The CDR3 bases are TGTGCCAGTAGTCCCGAGCGGTCCTATGGCTACACCTTC.

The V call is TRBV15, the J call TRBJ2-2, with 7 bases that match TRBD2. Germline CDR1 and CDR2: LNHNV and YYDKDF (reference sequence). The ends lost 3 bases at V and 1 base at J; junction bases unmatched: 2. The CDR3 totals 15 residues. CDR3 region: CATSSTSVNTGELFF. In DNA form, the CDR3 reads TGTGCCACCAGCAGCACTAGCGTGAACACCGGGGAGCTGTTTTTT. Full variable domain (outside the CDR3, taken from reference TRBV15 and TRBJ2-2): DAMVIQNPRYQVTQFGKPVTLSCSQTLNHNVMYWYQQKSSQAPKLLFHYYDKDFNNEADTPDNFQSRRPNTSFCFLDIRSPGLGDTAMYLCATSSTSVNTGELFFGEGSRLTVL.

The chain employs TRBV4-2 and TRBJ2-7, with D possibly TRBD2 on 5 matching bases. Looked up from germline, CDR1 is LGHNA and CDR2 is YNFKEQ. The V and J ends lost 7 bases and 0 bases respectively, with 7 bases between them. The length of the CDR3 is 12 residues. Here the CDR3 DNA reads TGTGCCAGCAAGACTAACTCCTACGAGCAGTACTTC. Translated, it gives CASKTNSYEQYF.

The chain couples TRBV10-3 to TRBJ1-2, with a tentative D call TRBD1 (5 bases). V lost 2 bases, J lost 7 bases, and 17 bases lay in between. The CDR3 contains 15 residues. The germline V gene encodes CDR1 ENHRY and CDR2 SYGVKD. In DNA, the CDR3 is TGTGCCATCAGTGAGAAAATGGGGGGAGAACGTGGCTACACCTTC. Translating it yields CAISEKMGGERGYTF.

CDR3 DNA sequence: TGTGCCAGCATGGACAGCTACTTTTCTGGAAACACCATATATTTT. As protein: CASMDSYFSGNTIYF. This rearrangement joins TRBV28 to TRBJ1-3; D is possibly TRBD1 (6 bases). The CDR3 loop spans 15 amino acids. The V gene lost 7 bases and the J gene lost 1 base, with 14 bases spanning the gap. Germline CDR1 reads MDHEN; CDR2 reads SYDVKM.

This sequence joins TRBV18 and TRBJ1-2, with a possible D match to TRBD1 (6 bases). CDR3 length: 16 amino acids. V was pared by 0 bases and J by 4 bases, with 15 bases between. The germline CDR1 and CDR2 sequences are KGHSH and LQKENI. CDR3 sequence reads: CASSPPSGGQIYGYTF. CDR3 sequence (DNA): TGTGCCAGCTCACCACCTTCCGGGGGGCAGATCTATGGCTACACCTTC.

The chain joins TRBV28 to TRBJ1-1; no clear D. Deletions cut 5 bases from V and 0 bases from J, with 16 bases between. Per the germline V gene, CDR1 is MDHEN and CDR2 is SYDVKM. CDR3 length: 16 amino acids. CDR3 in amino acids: CASSRVGRSMNTEAFF. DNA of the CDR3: TGTGCCAGCAGTCGGGTCGGCAGATCCATGAACACTGAAGCTTTCTTT.

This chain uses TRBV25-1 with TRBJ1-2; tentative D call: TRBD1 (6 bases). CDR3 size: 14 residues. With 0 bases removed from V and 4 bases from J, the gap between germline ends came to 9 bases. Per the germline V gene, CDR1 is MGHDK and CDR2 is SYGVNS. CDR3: CASSEYQGSYGYTF. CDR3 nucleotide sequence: TGTGCCAGCAGTGAATATCAGGGGTCCTATGGCTACACCTTC.

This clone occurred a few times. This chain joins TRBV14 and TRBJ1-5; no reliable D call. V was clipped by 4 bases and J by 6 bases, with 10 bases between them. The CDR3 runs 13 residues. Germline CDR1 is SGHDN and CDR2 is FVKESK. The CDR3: CASSRAIGQPQHF. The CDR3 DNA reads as TGTGCCAGCAGCCGCGCGATCGGTCAGCCCCAGCATTTT.